This TCR beta chain was obtained from a study of tumor-infiltrating lymphocytes in primary liver carcinoma. Across the whole study: Surgeons treated the primary liver carcinoma of the patients by surgical resection. Sequencing of the samples generated roughly 3.65 to 8 million productive TCRbeta reads, with similar yields across tissue types. Overall study results and limits: Bulk unsorted sampling precluded comparing CD4+ and CD8+ repertoires.

Researchers generated TCR beta cDNA from 500 ng of total RNA, relying on a constant-region primer. Each TCR beta library was derived from three nested multiplex PCR rounds that employed slightly modified ARM-PCR. Running approximately 10 cycles apiece, the first two PCR rounds relied on TRBV1-TRBV30 forward primers together with a C-beta reverse primer. A single record per CDR3 protein comes from TCRdb applying MiXCR to the multiplex PCR reads. The table has approximately 330,000 distinct CDR3 sequences, less than 70% seen once. Germline CDR1 SEHNR, CDR2 FQNEAQ (reference sequence). The CDR3 covers 11 residues. This clonotype was seen only a few times. Its antigen remains unknown. The junction differs from germline at one of its ends, possibly a read error. RNA was extracted from whole blood without cell sorting, alongside germline DNA.

V usage is TRBV7-9 and J usage is TRBJ2-5; a weak D match, TRBD2 (6 bases). This TCR was recovered from a man between 40 and 49 years old with primary liver carcinoma and hepatitis B virus infection. The sequenced sample consisted of peripheral blood. CDR3 coding DNA: TGTGCCAGCAGCTGGACCGGGACTGTCAACTTC. Protein: CASSWTGTVNF.